These 6 T cell receptor beta chains came from one sample sequenced in a study of blood T cell repertoires in COVID-19. Produced via immunoSEQ multiplex PCR; TCRdb's table is partial and in-frame only. Of roughly 43,000 clones in the sample, 80% to 90% were seen once. The source material was peripheral blood. Every receptor here comes from a man aged 65-85 years with active COVID-19.

To note about this clone: The sample contains more than one DNA sequence encoding this CDR3. This chain links TRBV3-1 (or the pseudogene TRBV3-2) with TRBJ1-5; D gene uncertain. CDR1 is LGHDT and CDR2 is YNNKEL in the germline V gene (reference sequence). This CDR3 region has 13 residues. V lost 1 base, J lost 7 bases, and 8 bases lay in between. The CDR3 DNA reads TGTGCCAGCAGCCAAGCCCGGTCGCAGCCCCAGCATTTT. Translation gives CASSQARSQPQHF.

Turning to this clone: The junction does not match germline at one end; this may be a read error. The rearrangement joins TRBV7-7 to TRBJ1-6; D gene uncertain. The germline CDR1 and CDR2 sequences are SSHAT and FNYEAQ (reference sequence). The CDR3 loop spans 14 amino acids. The CDR3 DNA sequence: TGTGCTAGCAGCTTAGATCGCGGGAATTCACCCCTCCACTTT. Translated, it gives CASSLDRGNSPLHF.

The chain has TRBV19 and TRBJ1-1, with D perhaps TRBD1 (6 bases). Germline lookup yields CDR1 LNHDA and CDR2 SQIVND (reference sequence). Deletions cut 5 bases from V and 6 bases from J, with 16 bases between. This CDR3 has 14 residues. The DNA for the CDR3 is TGTGCCAGTAGTTACAGGGAAGAGTGGTCTGAAGCTTTCTTT. Protein: CASSYREEWSEAFF.

The genes are TRBV7-2 and TRBJ1-6; TRBD1 aligns across 8 bases. Germline-derived CDR1 and CDR2 are SGHTA and FQGNSA. The junction had 8 bases not matched to a gene; V was cut back by 5 bases and J by 2 bases. The CDR3 covers 17 residues. The CDR3 loop reads CASSPRTGWTYNSPLHF. The CDR3, as DNA: TGTGCCAGCAGCCCCCGGACAGGGTGGACCTATAATTCACCCCTCCACTTT.

Regarding this clone: Within the sample, other DNA sequences also encode this same CDR3. The chain is built from TRBV7-6 and TRBJ2-7; the match to TRBD1 covers 8 bases. Germline V CDR1 and CDR2: SGHVS, FNYEAQ. The CDR3 extends over 15 amino acids. V was clipped by 4 bases and J by 1 base; unmatched bases: 6. CDR3 in DNA: TGTGCCAGCAGCTCTTCCCGGGACAGGTCCTACGAGCAGTACTTC. Its protein is CASSSSRDRSYEQYF.

In its sample, this clone was seen once. The chain couples TRBV11-2 to TRBJ2-1; 11 bases align to TRBD1. V trimming: 6 bases; J trimming: 7 bases; junction bases outside the gene matches: 11. The V gene's germline CDR1 is SGHAT and CDR2 FQNNGV. The CDR3 sequence is 16 residues long. CDR3 DNA: TGTGCCAGCAGACATAAAGGGACAGGGGGAGGGAATGAGCAGTTCTTC. As protein: CASRHKGTGGGNEQFF.